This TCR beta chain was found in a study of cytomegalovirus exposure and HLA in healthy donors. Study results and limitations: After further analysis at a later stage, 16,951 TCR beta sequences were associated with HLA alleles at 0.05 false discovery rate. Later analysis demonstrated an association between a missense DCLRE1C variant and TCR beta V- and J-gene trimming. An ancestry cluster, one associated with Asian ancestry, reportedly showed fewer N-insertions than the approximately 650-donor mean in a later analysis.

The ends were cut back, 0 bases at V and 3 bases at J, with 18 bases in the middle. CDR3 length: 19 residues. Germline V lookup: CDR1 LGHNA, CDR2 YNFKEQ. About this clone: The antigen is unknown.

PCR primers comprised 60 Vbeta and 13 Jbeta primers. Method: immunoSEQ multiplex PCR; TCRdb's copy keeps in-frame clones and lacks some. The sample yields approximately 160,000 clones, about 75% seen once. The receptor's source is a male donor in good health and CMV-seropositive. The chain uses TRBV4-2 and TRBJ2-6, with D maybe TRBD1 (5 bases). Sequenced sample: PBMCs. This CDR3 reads CASSQDKAGWADGANVLTF. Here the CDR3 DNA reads TGTGCCAGCAGCCAAGATAAGGCAGGGTGGGCGGATGGGGCCAACGTCCTGACTTTC.